This is a list of T cell receptor beta chains from one sample in a study of glioma-infiltrating T cells after dendritic cell vaccination. This table comes from immunoSEQ multiplex PCR, and its TCRdb copy is limited to in-frame clones, with some not included. The data show about 96,000 clones, with over 60% seen just once and about 6.5% held by the top ten. The sequences come from blood, collected before dendritic cell vaccination. These receptors came from a human donor with glioblastoma. CDR3s include the opening cysteine and the closing phenylalanine or tryptophan. The D gene is left open where the match is weak. Rows may omit the clone size; those that give it use once, few, many or a size class.

cdr3_aa	cdr3_nt	d_call	clone_size	v_call	j_call
CAISERGWATEAFF	TGTGCCATCAGTGAAAGGGGGTGGGCCACTGAAGCTTTCTTT	-	-	TRBV10-3	TRBJ1-1
CASSSTGLADGSSYEQYF	TGTGCCAGCAGCAGCACCGGACTAGCGGACGGTAGCTCCTACGAGCAGTACTTC	TRBD2	-	TRBV9	TRBJ2-7
CASRSSGRATGELFF	TGTGCCAGTAGGTCTAGCGGGAGGGCCACCGGGGAGCTGTTTTTT	TRBD2	-	TRBV19	TRBJ2-2
CASNKQGLDTEAFF	TGTGCCAGCAATAAACAGGGCTTGGACACTGAAGCTTTCTTT	-	-	TRBV2	TRBJ1-1
CASSRVGGPANEKLFF	TGCGCCAGCAGTCGTGTAGGGGGCCCGGCTAATGAAAAACTGTTTTTT	TRBD1	-	TRBV5-1	TRBJ1-4
CSVEGNGGTGELFF	TGCAGCGTTGAAGGGAACGGAGGGACCGGGGAGCTGTTTTTT	-	-	TRBV29-1	TRBJ2-2
CASSLDSGGAGDTQYF	TGCGCCAGCAGCCTGGATAGCGGGGGGGCCGGCGATACGCAGTATTTT	TRBD2	few	TRBV5-1	TRBJ2-3
CASSPGSSTYEQYF	TGTGCCAGCTCACCGGGGAGCAGTACCTACGAGCAGTACTTC	-	-	TRBV18	TRBJ2-7
CAWGRGENEQYF	TGTGCCTGGGGCAGGGGGGAAAACGAGCAGTACTTC	-	-	TRBV30	TRBJ2-7
CASSAQDNYGYTF	TGTGCCAGCAGCGCCCAGGATAACTATGGCTACACCTTC	-	few	TRBV5-4	TRBJ1-2
CASRLGGLSTDTQYF	TGTGCCAGCAGGCTAGGGGGCCTGAGCACAGATACGCAGTATTTT	TRBD1	-	TRBV6-1	TRBJ2-3
CASSPRTGMETQYF	TGTGCCAGCTCACCAAGAACAGGGATGGAGACCCAGTACTTC	-	-	TRBV18	TRBJ2-5
CASSSGSGYEQYF	TGTGCCAGCAGCTCAGGAAGTGGCTACGAGCAGTACTTC	-	-	TRBV7-3	TRBJ2-7
CASSSYRGLNTGELFF	TGTGCCAGCAGCTCCTACAGGGGACTGAACACCGGGGAGCTGTTTTTT	-	-	TRBV27	TRBJ2-2
CASSTDRVRTYEQYF	TGTGCCAGCAGCACCGACAGGGTTCGGACCTACGAGCAGTACTTC	TRBD1	-	TRBV27	TRBJ2-7
CASSIKRLWTDTQYF	TGTGCCAGCAGCATAAAAAGACTTTGGACAGATACGCAGTATTTT	-	-	TRBV5-6	TRBJ2-3
CASSPPTGEDGYTF	TGTGCCAGCAGCCCTCCTACAGGGGAGGATGGCTACACCTTC	TRBD1	-	TRBV11-2	TRBJ1-2
CASSFSGTGFEAFF	TGTGCCAGCAGTTTTTCCGGGACAGGGTTTGAAGCTTTCTTT	TRBD1	-	TRBV27	TRBJ1-1
CASSSPAVTGDGYTF	TGTGCCAGCAGTTCCCCGGCGGTAACAGGGGATGGCTACACCTTC	TRBD1	-	TRBV28	TRBJ1-2
CASSRTGDYGYTF	TGTGCCAGCAGCCGGACGGGGGACTATGGCTACACCTTC	-	-	TRBV11-2	TRBJ1-2
CASRGADTQYF	TGCGCCAGCAGGGGGGCTGATACGCAGTATTTT	-	-	TRBV10-2	TRBJ2-3
CASSQGPILGGTEAFF	TGCGCCAGCAGCCAGGGGCCGATATTAGGGGGCACTGAAGCTTTCTTT	-	-	TRBV4-1	TRBJ1-1
CASSVRDRLLYGYTF	TGTGCCAGCAGCGTCCGGGACAGGTTATTATATGGCTACACCTTC	TRBD1	few	TRBV9	TRBJ1-2
CASSLGRTYEQYF	TGTGCCAGCAGTTTAGGGAGAACCTACGAGCAGTACTTC	-	-	TRBV27	TRBJ2-7
CASSYVAGHTDTQYF	TGTGCCAGCAGTTACGTGGCGGGCCACACAGATACGCAGTATTTT	-	-	TRBV6-5	TRBJ2-3
CASLPDQETQYF	TGTGCCAGCCTGCCAGATCAAGAGACCCAGTACTTC	-	-	TRBV2	TRBJ2-5
CASSPGSLSSGNTIYF	TGCGCCAGCAGCCCCGGTTCGTTGAGCTCTGGAAACACCATATATTTT	-	-	TRBV5-1	TRBJ1-3
CATSRGPVYNEQFF	TGTGCCACCAGCAGAGGCCCAGTCTACAATGAGCAGTTCTTC	-	-	TRBV15	TRBJ2-1
CASSLTGLQETQYF	TGTGCCAGCAGCCTGACAGGGCTACAAGAGACCCAGTACTTC	TRBD1	-	TRBV7-3	TRBJ2-5
CASSQSGRASDTQYF	TGTGCCAGCAGCCAGAGCGGGAGGGCCTCAGATACGCAGTATTTT	TRBD2	-	TRBV28	TRBJ2-3
CASREQGYSNQPQHF	TGTGCCAGCAGGGAACAGGGTTATAGCAATCAGCCCCAGCATTTT	-	-	TRBV2	TRBJ1-5
CASSLGPGADTQYF	TGTGCCAGCAGCCTGGGGCCGGGAGCAGATACGCAGTATTTT	-	few	TRBV7-6	TRBJ2-3
CASSLVGRGLDTQYF	TGCGCCAGCAGCTTGGTAGGGCGGGGGCTGGATACGCAGTATTTT	-	once	TRBV5-1	TRBJ2-3